One sample yielded the 21 T cell receptor beta chains listed below, sequenced in a study of T cells after yellow fever vaccination. A single record per CDR3 protein comes from TCRdb applying MiXCR to the 5' RACE reads. The table has about 310,000 distinct CDR3 sequences, approximately 3.9% seen once. This sample comprised PBMCs, obtained on the day of the yellow fever booster vaccination. Receptors were obtained from a man younger than 35 who received the YFV17D yellow fever vaccine.

This clonotype has more than one count but fewer than ten. The chain recombines TRBV4-1 with TRBJ1-2; a possible D gene is TRBD1 (5 bases). Germline CDR1 MGHRA, CDR2 YSYEKL. V lost 4 bases and J 8 bases, leaving 17 bases between the germline ends. The CDR3 is 14 residues long. The CDR3 coding sequence is TGCGCCAGCAGCCCCGGTAGTGGGGGATTGGGCTACACCTTC. It codes for CASSPGSGGLGYTF.

A remark on this clonotype: A much larger clone is a single base away; this may be a read error. This chain uses TRBV7-3 with TRBJ2-1; 12 bases map to TRBD2. CDR1 and CDR2 (germline): SGHTA, FQGTGA. The length of the CDR3 is 14 residues. This chain's CDR3 is CTSSSSGGVNEQFF. Here the CDR3 DNA reads TGTACCAGCAGCTCTAGCGGGGGGGTAAATGAGCAGTTCTTC.

This rearrangement joins TRBV6-5 to TRBJ1-1; D perhaps matches TRBD1 (6 bases). This CDR3 comprises 12 residues. CDR1 and CDR2 from the germline V gene are MNHEY and SVGAGI. V gave up 6 bases and J gave up 10 bases, with 15 bases separating them. The chain's CDR3 is CASRSTGRGAFF. The CDR3 DNA follows: TGTGCCAGCAGGTCCACAGGGAGGGGAGCTTTCTTT.

Only a few counts were recorded for this clonotype. The CDR3 nucleotides are TGCGCCAGCAGCCAAGCTCCGGGATCCTATGGCTACACCTTC. Amino acids: CASSQAPGSYGYTF. The V call is TRBV4-3, the J call TRBJ1-2, with no clear D. The length of the CDR3 is 14 residues. Trimming removed 1 base at V and 4 bases at J, with 10 bases between. Germline values: CDR1 LGHNA, CDR2 YSLEER.

The table lists this clonotype with a few counts. The gene calls are TRBV6-2 or TRBV6-3 and TRBJ1-6; D is unclear. Between the trimmed V and J ends, which lost 2 bases and 5 bases, there was a span of 7 bases. Germline lookup yields CDR1 MNHEY and CDR2 SVGEGT. This CDR3 comprises 14 residues. CDR3 in amino acids: CASSYRADNSPLHF. The CDR3 DNA reads as TGTGCCAGCAGTTACCGGGCAGATAATTCACCCCTCCACTTT.

This clonotype was counted at least ten times. CDR3: CASSQEIGTGGNEQFF. CDR3 nucleotides: TGTGCCAGCAGCCAGGAAATCGGGACAGGGGGCAATGAGCAGTTCTTC. This chain connects TRBV4-2 to TRBJ2-1; 11 nucleotides line up with TRBD1. Trimming removed 3 bases from V and 6 bases from J; junction bases left unmatched: 7. Germline V gene lookup returns CDR1 LGHNA and CDR2 YNFKEQ. This CDR3 has 16 amino acids.

The V and J genes are TRBV23-1 and TRBJ2-4; 9 nucleotides agree with TRBD1. TRBV23-1 is flagged as an ORF with uncertain function. The CDR3 spans 16 residues. Trimming at V came to 2 bases and at J to 7 bases, leaving 9 bases not matched to a gene. DNA for the CDR3: TGCGCCAGCAGTCAAATCGCCCGGGACAGGGAGAACATTCAGTACTTC. It yields the protein CASSQIARDRENIQYF.

This clonotype has ten or more counts. The chain recombines TRBV5-4 with TRBJ1-1; D call uncertain. The V and J ends lost 0 bases and 11 bases respectively, with 17 bases between them. The CDR3 has 14 amino acids. The V gene's germline CDR1 is SGHNT and CDR2 YYREEE (reference sequence). The DNA of the CDR3 is TGTGCCAGCAGCTTGGAGGGTTCCTCGAGGGTGGCTTTCTTT. This encodes CASSLEGSSRVAFF.

The chain has TRBV18 and TRBJ2-1, with D tentatively TRBD2 (5 bases). The CDR3 contains 14 residues. V lost 5 bases to trimming and J lost 10 bases, with 18 bases between them. Germline CDR1 is KGHSH and CDR2 is LQKENI. CDR3 DNA: TGTGCCAGCTCAGACCCCGCCGCGGGTCTCGAGCAGTTCTTC. Residues: CASSDPAAGLEQFF.

This clonotype was seen repeatedly, ten times or more. J is TRBJ2-5 and V is TRBV7-2; maybe TRBD2 (5 bases). V was clipped by 5 bases and J by 2 bases, with 12 bases between them. CDR3 length: 14 residues. Germline CDR1 and CDR2: SGHTA and FQGNSA. DNA for the CDR3: TGTGCCAGCAGCCTTAGCGTGGGGCAAGAGACCCAGTACTTC. This gives the protein CASSLSVGQETQYF.

J is TRBJ2-1 and V is TRBV6-2 or TRBV6-3; no definite D call. CDR3 length: 16 amino acids. Trimming pared 2 bases from V and 6 bases from J, leaving 17 bases between. Germline V gene sequence: CDR1 MNHEY, CDR2 SVGEGT. The DNA for the CDR3 is TGTGCCAGCAGTTACCTTCCAGGCCCGATCATCAATGAGCAGTTCTTC. Amino acid sequence: CASSYLPGPIINEQFF.

The chain employs TRBV4-3 and TRBJ1-4, with TRBD1 matching 7 bases. The CDR3 has 17 residues. V lost 0 bases, J lost 8 bases, and 12 bases stayed unmatched. Germline CDR1 reads LGHNA; CDR2 reads YSLEER. CDR3 amino acids: CASSQDTGGGGREKLFF. CDR3 DNA: TGCGCCAGCAGCCAAGATACAGGAGGAGGGGGCCGAGAAAAACTGTTTTTT.

Only a few counts were recorded for this clonotype. The chain carries TRBV20-1 and TRBJ2-5; TRBD1 is a possible D gene (6 bases). CDR3 length: 17 amino acids. Germline CDR1 and CDR2: DFQATT and SNEGSKA (reference sequence). Trimming removed 3 bases from V and 3 bases from J, with 23 bases in between. CDR3 sequence reads: CSASGWRPGQLKETQYF. The CDR3, as DNA: TGCAGTGCTAGTGGTTGGCGGCCGGGACAACTGAAAGAGACCCAGTACTTC.

The sample holds many counts of this clonotype. V gene TRBV20-1 combines with J gene TRBJ2-7; 8 bases map to TRBD1. The CDR3 consists of 11 residues. V shed 7 bases and J 6 bases; nucleotides not matched to a gene: 5. The germline gives CDR1 DFQATT, CDR2 SNEGSKA (reference sequence). The CDR3 is CSGDRGGEQYF. DNA of the CDR3: TGCAGTGGAGACAGGGGAGGCGAGCAGTACTTC.

The rearrangement joins TRBV18 to TRBJ2-1; D might be TRBD1 (6 bases). CDR3 size: 17 residues. Germline CDR1 is KGHSH and CDR2 is LQKENI. With 2 bases removed from V and 0 bases from J, the gap between germline ends came to 14 bases. Written as DNA, the CDR3 is TGTGCCAGCTCACCATCGTACACAGGGAGCTCCTACAATGAGCAGTTCTTC. Translation: CASSPSYTGSSYNEQFF.

This clonotype was counted at least ten times. This chain joins TRBV7-9 and TRBJ2-5; TRBD2 matches at 13 bases. Germline CDR1 and CDR2: SEHNR and FQNEAQ (reference sequence). CDR3 length: 16 residues. J lost 3 bases, V lost 2 bases, and 3 bases had no gene match. CDR3 loop: CASSLRGTSGEETQYF. In nucleotides, the CDR3 is TGTGCCAGCAGCTTACGAGGGACTAGCGGGGAAGAGACCCAGTACTTC. Filled out from reference TRBV7-9 and TRBJ2-5, the complete variable domain reads DTGVSQNPRHKITKRGQNVTFRCDPISEHNRLYWYRQTLGQGPEFLTYFQNEAQLEKSRLLSDRFSAERPKGSFSTLEIQRTEQGDSAMYLCASSLRGTSGEETQYFGPGTRLLVL.

The sample holds many counts of this clonotype. The V gene is TRBV11-1, the J gene TRBJ2-5, with 8 bases identical to TRBD1. J gave up 5 bases and V 6 bases, and 8 bases lay outside the gene matches. The CDR3 has 14 residues. CDR1 and CDR2 from the germline V gene are SGHAT and FQDESV (reference sequence). CDR3: CASSFQGAEETQYF. The CDR3 region has the DNA TGTGCCAGCAGTTTCCAGGGGGCAGAGGAGACCCAGTACTTC.

This clonotype was recorded many times. V usage is TRBV5-1 and J usage is TRBJ1-3; no definite D call. CDR1 SGHRS and CDR2 YFSETQ come from the germline V gene. V was trimmed by 0 bases and J by 2 bases, leaving 6 bases between them. The CDR3 length is 14 residues. The CDR3 sequence is CASSLEAAGNTIYF. Written as DNA, the CDR3 is TGCGCCAGCAGCTTGGAGGCAGCTGGAAACACCATATATTTT. Drawing the rest from reference TRBV5-1 and TRBJ1-3, the complete variable domain is KAGVTQTPRYLIKTRGQQVTLSCSPISGHRSVSWYQQTPGQGLQFLFEYFSETQRNKGNFPGRFSGRQFSNSRSEMNVSTLELGDSALYLCASSLEAAGNTIYFGEGSWLTVV.

The chain carries TRBV7-9 and TRBJ1-1; D gene ambiguous. Per germline, CDR1 SEHNR and CDR2 FQNEAQ (reference sequence). V was shortened by 4 bases and J by 7 bases, with 16 bases between the two germline ends. The CDR3 has 14 residues. The CDR3 nucleotides are TGTGCCAGCAGCTCACCCCTGGTAGGGAGTGAAGCTTTCTTT. Protein: CASSSPLVGSEAFF.

Ten or more counts support this clonotype. The CDR3 protein is CSVGGLAGFSSTDTQYF. Written as DNA, the CDR3 is TGCAGCGTGGGGGGACTAGCGGGGTTCTCTAGCACAGATACGCAGTATTTT. J is TRBJ2-3 and V is TRBV29-1, with 13 bases lining up with TRBD2. CDR1 and CDR2 (germline): SQVTM, ANQGSEA. CDR3 size: 17 residues. V trimming: 6 bases; J trimming: 0 bases; junction bases outside the gene matches: 9.

This clonotype was picked up many times. The V gene is TRBV5-1, the J gene TRBJ1-4, with D possibly being TRBD1 (5 bases). CDR1 SGHRS and CDR2 YFSETQ come from the germline V gene. Trimming cost V 0 bases and J 8 bases, with 11 bases left between them. The CDR3 contains 14 residues. The CDR3, as DNA: TGCGCCAGCAGCTTGGAGGGGCCCCCCGAAAAACTGTTTTTT. The encoded protein is CASSLEGPPEKLFF.